The rows below give T cell receptor beta chains drawn from one sample of a study of blood T cell repertoires in COVID-19. TCRdb's copy holds only in-frame clones and misses some; the assay was immunoSEQ multiplex PCR. The repertoire has about 220,000 clones, roughly 85% of them found once; the top ten carry more than 2%. Sequencing was done on a sample of peripheral blood. These receptors came from a woman aged 65 to 85 with COVID-19, enrolled during active disease. Each CDR3 is given with its conserved first and last residue.

12,TRBJ2-2,TRBV7-8,CASRAYTGELFF
15,TRBJ2-7,TRBV30,CAWANRDRVGSGQYF
16,TRBJ1-4,TRBV4-2,CASSQAPGGINEKLFF
15,TRBJ2-5,TRBV3-1/TRBV3-2,CASSPFGGGRGDQYF
18,TRBJ1-5,TRBV6-6,CASSLPGTVSYSNQPQHF
15,TRBJ2-5,TRBV7-2,CASSLVAGDYETQYF
15,TRBJ1-1,TRBV7-3,CASSQPTGEGTEAFF
14,TRBJ1-4,TRBV27,CASSLDRTNEKLFF
15,TRBJ1-1,TRBV4-2,CASSQGGQAGGSAFF
14,TRBJ1-2,TRBV12-5,CASGQSGGGTGYTF
14,TRBJ1-1,TRBV3-1/TRBV3-2,CASSPFNTVTEAFF
13,TRBJ1-2,TRBV15,CATSREYQGFSSF
15,TRBJ2-5,TRBV6-2/TRBV6-3,CASSLILAGEETQYF
15,TRBJ2-3,TRBV9,CASRAGEGGADTQYF
14,TRBJ1-5,TRBV5-5,CASSLEQTNQPQHF
14,TRBJ1-1,TRBV6-5,CASSPRPGATEAFF
18,TRBJ2-3,TRBV14,CASSQDRTSGFVTDTQYF
14,TRBJ1-1,TRBV6-5,CASSPLRTGAEAFF
15,TRBJ2-1,TRBV7-3,CASSPTGTAASEQFF
15,TRBJ1-1,TRBV27,CASNTRTGRNTEAFF
13,TRBJ1-4,TRBV5-1,CASADRSNEKLFF
14,TRBJ1-1,TRBV18,CASSPPGGTTEAFF
15,TRBJ1-2,TRBV6-2/TRBV6-3,CASSYPTGDFYGYTF
14,TRBJ1-2,TRBV6-5,CASLRQGTNYGYTF
12,TRBJ2-1,TRBV9,CASSVALGEQFF
15,TRBJ1-6,TRBV5-1,CASSLAGGPNSPLHF
17,TRBJ1-2,TRBV29-1,CSVDEVPGHTRGYGYTF
18,TRBJ2-7,TRBV11-2,CASSLWGGKGAEVYEQYF
16,TRBJ1-5,TRBV6-2/TRBV6-3,CASSYRVQRSSQPQHF
14,TRBJ1-2,TRBV3-1/TRBV3-2,CASSPRDSGFGYTF
18,TRBJ2-1,TRBV4-1,CASSRGTSGGALYNEQFF
15,TRBJ2-3,TRBV7-6,CASSLVRAAADTQYF
15,TRBJ1-4,TRBV28,CASSPQGAEDEKLFF
16,TRBJ2-7,TRBV6-1,CASSALTSGETYEQYF
13,TRBJ1-2,TRBV10-3,CAISERRTDGYTF
19,TRBJ1-6,TRBV11-2,CASSPGLSWVRGIGSPLHF
14,TRBJ1-1,TRBV29-1,CSVGGRGTYSEAFF
15,TRBJ1-2,TRBV3-1/TRBV3-2,CASSLGAGGIYGYTF
14,TRBJ2-7,TRBV19,CASSILGGDYEQYF
13,TRBJ1-1,TRBV7-2,CASSLTRNTEAFF